This T cell receptor (beta chain) was sequenced during a study of T-cell memory formation after mild COVID-19. Broader study findings: Mainly in CM and EM were contracting CD4+ clones; CD8+ were in EMRA. Second-wave clones that peaked on day 37 lacked confirmed SARS-CoV-2 specificity.

Employing constant-segment primers, 5'RACE generated TCR alpha and TCR beta cDNA libraries bearing sample barcodes and UMIs. TCRdb re-called the 5' RACE reads with MiXCR, one entry per CDR3 protein. This table has hundreds of thousands of distinct CDR3 sequences, about 23% appearing once. The length of the CDR3 is 15 residues. Trimming cost V 0 bases and J 9 bases, with 15 bases left between them. The germline V gene encodes CDR1 LGHNA and CDR2 YSLEER. This clonotype came up a few times. Its antigen is unknown. The sequenced sample consisted of PBMCs or a T cell subset sorted from them (not recorded which). This TCR was sampled from an adult woman who had mild COVID-19 (a few samples of this study predate the infection). Cell type and time point are not known. The V and J genes are TRBV4-3 and TRBJ2-1; D not resolved. The CDR3 is CASSQDWQEWSEQFF. For the CDR3, the DNA is TGCGCCAGCAGCCAAGATTGGCAGGAGTGGAGTGAGCAGTTCTTC.